This T cell receptor (beta chain) stems from a study of identical twins (dated by TCRdb to about 2016). Study-level background: TCR alpha and beta repertoires from monozygotic twins, unrelated adults of various ages and cord blood were deep-sequenced to test whether fetal clonotypes persist. To rule out contamination, replicate twin experiments were performed at different times with different library preparation protocols.

Every donor in the study was a healthy Caucasian. The twin cohort comprised three pairs of female monozygotic twins, all aged about 18 to 29 years. Peripheral blood mononuclear cells were used as the source from which RNA for TCR libraries was isolated. What the authors observed across the whole study: Conclusions relied on cross-sectional statistical analysis, since the same donors could not be followed over many years. Invariant T cells such as MAIT and iNKT could partly confound zero-insertion analyses, though diverse VJ usage argued against this for most clonotypes. Compared with coincidental sharing between unrelated individuals, an excess of low generation-probability sequences was observed among out-of-frame TCR alpha sequences shared between twins. Abundant cord blood beta clonotypes carried fewer insertions; young adult naive repertoires showed a weaker similar trend, while memory repertoires showed none. Excess twin sharing in beta out-of-frame sequences was weaker because fewer shared sequences lowered the signal-to-noise ratio. In monozygotic twins, recombination models systematically underestimated out-of-frame TCR alpha sharing, but the models matched the sharing seen between unrelated individuals.

As to this clonotype: Its antigen is unknown. No quality values exist for individual bases; no much larger clone is one base distant.

After removal of 4 bases from V and 5 bases from J, the junction retains 8 bases not matched to a gene. For CDR1 and CDR2, the germline V gene lists SGHRS and YFSETQ. The CDR3 covers 16 residues, taking in both the cysteine and the phenylalanine. The read is trimmed to its CDR3 DNA, 48 bases read in frame from base 1. The library was produced with 5' RACE. The reads were generated on an Illumina HiSeq 2000. Template switching added a universal primer binding site, and the final cDNA carried a unique molecular identifier that allowed TCR cDNA molecules to be counted accurately. Specific primers in the conserved constant-segment region were used to synthesize first-strand cDNA for the TCR alpha and beta chains. To control for contamination, every cDNA library was double barcoded, receiving both a SMART-Mk sample barcode and Illumina barcodes. TruSeq adapter sequences, together with Illumina sample barcodes, were added in two successive PCR steps. The TCR alpha and beta cDNA libraries were sequenced on the Illumina HiSeq platform using custom primers. Turning to the authors' computational methods: Raw reads were processed with MiGEC to extract unique molecular identifiers, and MiXCR was used to determine CDR3 positions. For each individual, recombination models were inferred using an EM algorithm with the repgenHMM and IGoR tools. Shared clonotype analysis was performed with the tcR package in R, normalizing sharing by the product of cloneset sizes. To study raw recombination free of thymic and clonal selection effects, out-of-frame nonproductive sequences were analyzed. In-frame beta chains were kept once TCRdb had trimmed the public reads at Q25 with fastp and called clones with MiXCR. When rows share a CDR3 protein, they turn into one entry using the most common DNA and genes. The V and J calls and clone size are TCRdb's, not the authors'. In all, the sample holds over 550,000 distinct CDR3 sequences, and about 7.6% of those were seen once. 1.5% to 2% of the sample lies in the top ten.

These data are also associated with another study on yellow fever vaccine responses in identical twins. As noted in the second study: According to the authors, in identical twins the way T cells responded to vaccination appeared partly convergent and partly personalized. Focusing on identical twins, the study followed the T cell clones that responded to the vaccine, and did so with precision.

Sequenced input: PBMCs. Recombination linked TRBV5-1 to TRBJ2-3, with 12 bases matching TRBD2. This receptor was taken from a woman between 18 and 29 years old in good health. Read as DNA, the sequence is TGCGCCAGCAGCCCCCGACTAGCGGGAGTACTAGATACGCAGTATTTT. The resulting protein is CASSPRLAGVLDTQYF.